The clone carrying this TCR beta chain was recorded a few times. What it binds is unknown. The sample originates from a study of T-cell memory formation after mild COVID-19. Study-level points and caveats: Specificity for SARS-CoV-2 was not confirmed among the second-wave clones peaking on day 37. Mostly located in CM and EM were contracting CD4+ clones, with contracting CD8+ clones located in EMRA.

It was 5'RACE with constant-segment primers that produced the TCR alpha and TCR beta cDNA libraries, which carried sample barcodes and UMIs. MiXCR, applied by TCRdb to the 5' RACE reads, yields one record per CDR3 protein. The sample shows 350,000 to 450,000 distinct CDR3 sequences, less than 25% of them seen only once. Germline CDR1 reads DFQATT; CDR2 reads SNEGSKA (reference sequence). This CDR3 is 11 amino acids long. V was shortened by 6 bases and J by 3 bases, with 7 bases between the two germline ends. The sequence was obtained from an adult woman who had mild COVID-19 (a few samples of this study predate the infection). Cell type and time point are not known. This chain joins TRBV20-1 and TRBJ2-3; D is unresolved. The sample consisted of PBMCs or a T cell subset sorted from them (not recorded which). CDR3 DNA: TGCAGTGCGCGACTGACAGATACGCAGTATTTT. This gives the protein CSARLTDTQYF.